A selection of T cell receptor beta chains follows, all from one sample in a study of shared clonotypes between healthy human individuals. Profiling relied on immunoSEQ multiplex PCR, and the TCRdb table lists in-frame clones only, not all of them. The data contain roughly 1.4 million clones, about 98.5% of them singletons. Sequences were obtained from naive CD4+ T cells sorted from blood. The receptors derive from a man aged 25-45 years in good health. Each CDR3 is given with its conserved first and last residue. D genes are given only for firm matches. Size is omitted from some rows. Given values are once, few, many or a class for expanded clones.

TRBJ2-2,-,TRBV18,-,TGTGCCAGCTCACGGGACACATTAAACACCGGGGAGCTGTTTTTT,CASSRDTLNTGELFF
TRBJ1-5,-,TRBV28,-,TGTGCCAGCAGCCCTCTTATCGGGGGGTTGGGTCAGCCCCAGCATTTT,CASSPLIGGLGQPQHF
TRBJ2-5,-,TRBV7-9,-,TGTGCCAGCAGCTCCGAATCCGAGGGCCAGTACTTC,CASSSESEGQYF
TRBJ1-2,-,TRBV5-4,-,TGTGCCAGCAGCTTTAGTATGGGGGGAAATGGCTACACCTTC,CASSFSMGGNGYTF
TRBJ2-7,-,TRBV7-9,-,TGTGCCAGCAGCCCCGGGACATACTACGAGCAGTACTTC,CASSPGTYYEQYF
TRBJ1-5,-,TRBV6-5,-,TGTGCCAGCAGTTACGAAGGGAATCAGCCCCAGCATTTT,CASSYEGNQPQHF
TRBJ2-7,-,TRBV15,-,TGTGCCACCAGCAGAGATTTTGATGCGGGGGCGAGGGAGCAGTACTTC,CATSRDFDAGAREQYF
TRBJ2-1,TRBD2,TRBV29-1,-,TGCAGCGTCGTCGGACTAGCGGCTCAGAGCTCCTACAATGAGCAGTTCTTC,CSVVGLAAQSSYNEQFF
TRBJ2-2,TRBD1,TRBV18,-,TGTGCCAGCTCACCACTGGGGACAGGGAGTGCAGCCGGGGAGCTGTTTTTT,CASSPLGTGSAAGELFF
TRBJ1-2,-,TRBV18,-,TGTGCCAGCTCACCACCGGCGGTCCTCCGGAGCTACACCTTC,CASSPPAVLRSYTF
TRBJ2-1,TRBD2,TRBV19,-,TGTGCCAGTAGTATATTGGGGACTAGCTCCTACAATGAGCAGTTCTTC,CASSILGTSSYNEQFF
TRBJ2-7,TRBD2,TRBV5-5,-,TGTGCCAGCAGCTTGGGACTAGCGGGTTCCGAGCAGTACTTC,CASSLGLAGSEQYF
TRBJ2-2,-,TRBV27,-,TGTGCCAGCAGTTTTAGCGGCTACACCGGGGAGCTGTTTTTT,CASSFSGYTGELFF
TRBJ1-2,TRBD1,TRBV2,-,TGTGCCAGCAGACCGGACAGGGGGCTTGGTGGCTACACCTTC,CASRPDRGLGGYTF
TRBJ2-7,TRBD2,TRBV5-4,-,TGTGCCAGCAGCCGGTACTGGGGGGGCGAGCAGTACTTC,CASSRYWGGEQYF
TRBJ1-3,-,TRBV13,-,TGTGCCAGCAGCTTAGTGATAGGAAACTCTGGAAACACCATATATTTT,CASSLVIGNSGNTIYF
TRBJ1-2,TRBD1,TRBV9,-,TGTGCCAGCAGCCGAACAGGGGGCGGTGGCTACACCTTC,CASSRTGGGGYTF
TRBJ2-1,-,TRBV14,-,TGTGCCAGCAGCCAAGATGGGGGTAGCTCCTACAATGAGCAGTTCTTC,CASSQDGGSSYNEQFF
TRBJ2-5,TRBD1,TRBV5-1,-,TGCGCCAGCAAGGACGGGACAGGGGAAGAGACCCAGTACTTC,CASKDGTGEETQYF
TRBJ1-2,TRBD1,TRBV19,few,TGTGCCATTCCAGGGGGCTTTGGTGGCTACACCTTC,CAIPGGFGGYTF
TRBJ1-1,TRBD1,TRBV27,-,TGTGCCAGCAGGAGGACAGGAACCACTGAAGCTTTCTTT,CASRRTGTTEAFF
TRBJ2-7,TRBD2,TRBV4-3,-,TGCGCCAGCAGCCAAGGCCTAGCGGGTTCCTACGAGCAGTACTTC,CASSQGLAGSYEQYF
TRBJ2-2,-,TRBV5-1,-,TGCGCCAGCAGCTTGTTGGTAGGGCCGGACACCGGGGAGCTGTTTTTT,CASSLLVGPDTGELFF
TRBJ1-2,TRBD1,TRBV5-4,once,TGTGCCAGCAGCTTGGGAAAGACAGGGGCCTATGGCTACACCTTC,CASSLGKTGAYGYTF
TRBJ2-2,TRBD1,TRBV28,-,TGTGCCAGCAATCCACTCGACAGGGGCACCGGGGAGCTGTTTTTT,CASNPLDRGTGELFF
TRBJ1-1,TRBD1,TRBV28,-,TGTGCCAGCAGTCTACCGGGACAGGGCGGCACTGAAGCTTTCTTT,CASSLPGQGGTEAFF
TRBJ2-7,-,TRBV5-4,-,TGTGCCAGCAGCCATCGCCTGGGGGGAGGCCACTCCTACGAGCAGTACTTC,CASSHRLGGGHSYEQYF
TRBJ1-4,TRBD1,TRBV9,-,TGTGCCAGCAGCGTAGGGACAGGGGATGAAAAACTGTTTTTT,CASSVGTGDEKLFF
TRBJ1-1,-,TRBV18,-,TGTGCCAGCTCACCACGCGTGGGAATGAACACTGAAGCTTTCTTT,CASSPRVGMNTEAFF
TRBJ2-7,-,TRBV7-9,-,TGTGCCAGCAGAGCGGGACAGTGGGGCGAGCAGTACTTC,CASRAGQWGEQYF
TRBJ2-5,-,TRBV7-9,-,TGTGCCAGCAGCCCCCCTTCAGGACAAGAGACCCAGTACTTC,CASSPPSGQETQYF